A selection of T cell receptor beta chains follows, all from one sample in a study of cytomegalovirus exposure and HLA in healthy donors. TCRdb's copy holds only in-frame clones and misses some; the assay was immunoSEQ multiplex PCR. The repertoire has hundreds of thousands of clones, more than 80% of them found once; the top ten carry roughly 0.8%. The sequencing sample was made of PBMCs. The receptors shown here come from a woman under 30 in good health and CMV-seronegative. Both conserved end residues are part of each CDR3. Fields, in order: clone size, V gene, D gene, CDR3 length, J gene, CDR3 DNA, CDR3 protein. A D gene is named only where the DNA matches it firmly. Clone size is not always given. Where it is, it says once, few, many or a class for expanded clones.

abundance: NA
v_gene: TRBV2
d_gene: TRBD1
len: 15
j_gene: TRBJ1-4
CDR3nt: TGTGCCAGCAGTGAACGGGGACAGGGAACGAAAAAACTGTTTTTT
CDR3aa: CASSERGQGTKKLFF

abundance: NA
v_gene: TRBV19
d_gene: TRBD2
len: 13
j_gene: TRBJ2-7
CDR3nt: TGTGCCAGTAGTTGGGGGACTAGAAATGAGCAGTACTTC
CDR3aa: CASSWGTRNEQYF

abundance: NA
v_gene: TRBV27
d_gene: NA
len: 15
j_gene: TRBJ1-5
CDR3nt: TGTGCCAGCCGACCACTAGACGGAAGCAATCAGCCCCAGCATTTT
CDR3aa: CASRPLDGSNQPQHF

abundance: few
v_gene: TRBV27
d_gene: NA
len: 14
j_gene: TRBJ1-2
CDR3nt: TGTGCCAGCAGGGCAGCGTATACTAACTATGGCTACACCTTC
CDR3aa: CASRAAYTNYGYTF

abundance: NA
v_gene: TRBV27
d_gene: NA
len: 14
j_gene: TRBJ1-2
CDR3nt: TGTGCCAGCAGCACCTACGACAGTTCCTATGGCTACACCTTC
CDR3aa: CASSTYDSSYGYTF

abundance: NA
v_gene: TRBV27
d_gene: NA
len: 14
j_gene: TRBJ2-7
CDR3nt: TGTGCCAGCAGTTTAGCGGGACGAACCTACGAGCAGTACTTC
CDR3aa: CASSLAGRTYEQYF

abundance: NA
v_gene: TRBV4-2
d_gene: NA
len: 16
j_gene: TRBJ2-7
CDR3nt: TGTGCCAGCAGCCAAGATAGAGGACTTTCGTCAGACGAGCAGTACTTC
CDR3aa: CASSQDRGLSSDEQYF

abundance: few
v_gene: TRBV16
d_gene: TRBD1
len: 13
j_gene: TRBJ1-6
CDR3nt: TGTGCCAGCAGACGGGACAGGGGTTCACCCCTCCACTTT
CDR3aa: CASRRDRGSPLHF

abundance: NA
v_gene: TRBV15
d_gene: NA
len: 14
j_gene: TRBJ2-5
CDR3nt: TGTGCCACCAGCAGAGATCAGGGGTATGAGACCCAGTACTTC
CDR3aa: CATSRDQGYETQYF

abundance: NA
v_gene: TRBV5-1
d_gene: TRBD1
len: 13
j_gene: TRBJ2-7
CDR3nt: TGCGCCAGCAGCATGGGACAGCTTTGGGAGCAGTACTTC
CDR3aa: CASSMGQLWEQYF

abundance: NA
v_gene: TRBV18
d_gene: TRBD1
len: 17
j_gene: TRBJ1-2
CDR3nt: TGTGCCAGCTCACCCTCCGGGACAGGGTTATCTAACTATGGCTACACCTTC
CDR3aa: CASSPSGTGLSNYGYTF

abundance: few
v_gene: TRBV4-1
d_gene: NA
len: 16
j_gene: TRBJ1-1
CDR3nt: TGCGCCAGCAGCCAAGATGTAGGCAGGATGAACACTGAAGCTTTCTTT
CDR3aa: CASSQDVGRMNTEAFF

abundance: NA
v_gene: TRBV9
d_gene: TRBD2
len: 16
j_gene: TRBJ2-1
CDR3nt: TGTGCCAGCAAGACTGCCCAGCGGGGGAAATACAATGAGCAGTTCTTC
CDR3aa: CASKTAQRGKYNEQFF

abundance: NA
v_gene: TRBV4-1
d_gene: NA
len: 17
j_gene: TRBJ2-3
CDR3nt: TGCGCCAGCAGCCAGCCCCTCCTAGGCACGGGCACAGATACGCAGTATTTT
CDR3aa: CASSQPLLGTGTDTQYF

abundance: NA
v_gene: TRBV9
d_gene: TRBD1
len: 19
j_gene: TRBJ2-1
CDR3nt: TGTGCCAGCAGCGCAGCTCCGGGGACAGCGACTCCCTCCTACAATGAGCAGTTCTTC
CDR3aa: CASSAAPGTATPSYNEQFF

abundance: once
v_gene: TRBV27
d_gene: NA
len: 13
j_gene: TRBJ2-3
CDR3nt: TGTGCCAGCAGCCTGGGGGAGGCAGATACGCAGTATTTT
CDR3aa: CASSLGEADTQYF

abundance: NA
v_gene: TRBV2
d_gene: TRBD1
len: 15
j_gene: TRBJ2-7
CDR3nt: TGTGCCAGCAGTGAAATCGGGACAGGGAAGCTCGAGCAGTACTTC
CDR3aa: CASSEIGTGKLEQYF

abundance: NA
v_gene: TRBV27
d_gene: NA
len: 14
j_gene: TRBJ1-1
CDR3nt: TGTGCCAGCAGTCCACAGGAGCTGAACACTGAAGCTTTCTTT
CDR3aa: CASSPQELNTEAFF

abundance: NA
v_gene: TRBV27
d_gene: NA
len: 13
j_gene: TRBJ1-1
CDR3nt: TGTGCCAGCAGTTTACAAACAGCCACTGAAGCTTTCTTT
CDR3aa: CASSLQTATEAFF

abundance: NA
v_gene: TRBV27
d_gene: NA
len: 14
j_gene: TRBJ1-2
CDR3nt: TGTGCCAGCAGTTTACGTTCAGGGTTTAAGGGCTACACCTTC
CDR3aa: CASSLRSGFKGYTF

abundance: once
v_gene: TRBV5-1
d_gene: TRBD1
len: 16
j_gene: TRBJ2-5
CDR3nt: TGCGCCAGCAGATCGAGGGGGCCCCTGGATTGGGAGACCCAGTACTTC
CDR3aa: CASRSRGPLDWETQYF

abundance: NA
v_gene: TRBV12-2
d_gene: NA
len: 14
j_gene: TRBJ2-1
CDR3nt: TGTGCAAGTCGCAGACTAGCGGGAGGGGATGAGCAGTTCTTC
CDR3aa: CASRRLAGGDEQFF

abundance: NA
v_gene: TRBV7-6
d_gene: NA
len: 16
j_gene: TRBJ2-1
CDR3nt: TGTGCCAGCAGCTCCCCCGGAGGAGGGAGCTACAATGAGCAGTTCTTC
CDR3aa: CASSSPGGGSYNEQFF

abundance: NA
v_gene: TRBV4-1
d_gene: NA
len: 14
j_gene: TRBJ2-7
CDR3nt: TGCGCCAGCAGCCCCCGGGCAGGGTCCTACGAGCAGTACTTC
CDR3aa: CASSPRAGSYEQYF

abundance: NA
v_gene: TRBV15
d_gene: TRBD2
len: 16
j_gene: TRBJ2-3
CDR3nt: TGTGCCACCAGCAGAACTAGCGGGGGGGTTGCAGATACGCAGTATTTT
CDR3aa: CATSRTSGGVADTQYF

abundance: NA
v_gene: TRBV19
d_gene: NA
len: 16
j_gene: TRBJ2-1
CDR3nt: TGTGCCAGTAGGGTAAGTCGACTCAACTCCTACAATGAGCAGTTCTTC
CDR3aa: CASRVSRLNSYNEQFF

abundance: NA
v_gene: TRBV28
d_gene: NA
len: 14
j_gene: TRBJ1-4
CDR3nt: TGTGCCAGCAGTTTAAGGGGAGGAGGGGAAAAACTGTTTTTT
CDR3aa: CASSLRGGGEKLFF

abundance: NA
v_gene: TRBV11-2
d_gene: NA
len: 14
j_gene: TRBJ1-2
CDR3nt: TGTGCCAGCAGCTGGGGGGACCTGGGCTATGGCTACACCTTC
CDR3aa: CASSWGDLGYGYTF

abundance: NA
v_gene: TRBV18
d_gene: TRBD1
len: 14
j_gene: TRBJ2-7
CDR3nt: TGTGCCAGCTCACGTCCGGGACAGGGGTCCGAGCAGTACTTC
CDR3aa: CASSRPGQGSEQYF

abundance: NA
v_gene: TRBV5-6
d_gene: TRBD2
len: 16
j_gene: TRBJ2-1
CDR3nt: TGTGCCAGCAGCATCATTCTGGGGGAGGGGTGGAATGAGCAGTTCTTC
CDR3aa: CASSIILGEGWNEQFF

abundance: NA
v_gene: TRBV30
d_gene: NA
len: 13
j_gene: TRBJ1-2
CDR3nt: TGTGCCTGGAGTGTTCAGACTTACTATGGCTACACCTTC
CDR3aa: CAWSVQTYYGYTF

abundance: NA
v_gene: TRBV29-1
d_gene: NA
len: 13
j_gene: TRBJ2-7
CDR3nt: TGCAGCGTCGCCGGACTAATGACCTACGAGCAGTACTTC
CDR3aa: CSVAGLMTYEQYF

abundance: NA
v_gene: TRBV2
d_gene: NA
len: 11
j_gene: TRBJ2-7
CDR3nt: TGTGCCAGCTCGAACAACCACGAGCAGTACTTC
CDR3aa: CASSNNHEQYF

abundance: NA
v_gene: TRBV2
d_gene: TRBD1
len: 15
j_gene: TRBJ2-7
CDR3nt: TGTGCCAGCAGGGTAGACAGGGGGCGCATCTACGAGCAGTACTTC
CDR3aa: CASRVDRGRIYEQYF

abundance: NA
v_gene: TRBV7-2
d_gene: NA
len: 15
j_gene: TRBJ2-1
CDR3nt: TGTGCCAGCACCTTTGCAGGGACTTCCTACAATGAGCAGTTCTTC
CDR3aa: CASTFAGTSYNEQFF

abundance: NA
v_gene: TRBV10-3
d_gene: TRBD2
len: 17
j_gene: TRBJ2-1
CDR3nt: TGTGCCATCAGTGAGTCCGGCCCAGCGGGGTGGTCGAATGAGCAGTTCTTC
CDR3aa: CAISESGPAGWSNEQFF

abundance: few
v_gene: TRBV25-1
d_gene: NA
len: 15
j_gene: TRBJ2-3
CDR3nt: TGTGCCAGCAGTGGCCAGCTGACTTCCACAGATACGCAGTATTTT
CDR3aa: CASSGQLTSTDTQYF

abundance: once
v_gene: TRBV28
d_gene: TRBD1
len: 16
j_gene: TRBJ2-1
CDR3nt: TGTGCCAGCAGTTCATCCGGGACAGCCTCCTACAATGAGCAGTTCTTC
CDR3aa: CASSSSGTASYNEQFF

abundance: few
v_gene: TRBV30
d_gene: NA
len: 13
j_gene: TRBJ2-5
CDR3nt: TGTGCCTGGAGTGCTGCAGTCCAAGAGACCCAGTACTTC
CDR3aa: CAWSAAVQETQYF

abundance: NA
v_gene: TRBV6-1
d_gene: TRBD1
len: 13
j_gene: TRBJ1-5
CDR3nt: TGTGCCGGAACACAGGGGAGTAATCAGCCCCAGCATTTT
CDR3aa: CAGTQGSNQPQHF

abundance: NA
v_gene: TRBV18
d_gene: NA
len: 16
j_gene: TRBJ2-7
CDR3nt: TGTGCCAGCTCACAGGGGCCCATCGGTGCCGCCTACGAGCAGTACTTC
CDR3aa: CASSQGPIGAAYEQYF

abundance: NA
v_gene: TRBV10-3
d_gene: NA
len: 13
j_gene: TRBJ1-1
CDR3nt: TGTGCCAGGAGCTATAGGTTGGACACTGAAGCTTTCTTT
CDR3aa: CARSYRLDTEAFF

abundance: NA
v_gene: TRBV9
d_gene: NA
len: 14
j_gene: TRBJ1-1
CDR3nt: TGTGCCAGCAGCGTCGGGCTGGGAGTAACTGAAGCTTTCTTT
CDR3aa: CASSVGLGVTEAFF

abundance: NA
v_gene: TRBV19
d_gene: NA
len: 13
j_gene: TRBJ2-7
CDR3nt: TGTGCCAGTAGTATAGTCCAGGGATCCGAGCAGTACTTC
CDR3aa: CASSIVQGSEQYF

abundance: NA
v_gene: TRBV7-8
d_gene: TRBD1
len: 17
j_gene: TRBJ1-5
CDR3nt: TGTGCCAGCAGCCCCGACAGGGGGTCTAGAGGCAATCAGCCCCAGCATTTT
CDR3aa: CASSPDRGSRGNQPQHF

abundance: NA
v_gene: TRBV2
d_gene: TRBD1
len: 15
j_gene: TRBJ2-3
CDR3nt: TGTGCCAGCAGTGAGGACAGGGCCCCCACAGATACGCAGTATTTT
CDR3aa: CASSEDRAPTDTQYF

abundance: NA
v_gene: TRBV10-1
d_gene: TRBD2
len: 16
j_gene: TRBJ2-3
CDR3nt: TGCGCCAGCAGTGAGAGATTAGCGGGACACTCCGATACGCAGTATTTT
CDR3aa: CASSERLAGHSDTQYF

abundance: NA
v_gene: TRBV27
d_gene: TRBD2
len: 16
j_gene: TRBJ2-1
CDR3nt: TGTGCCAGCAGTTCCCCGACTAGCGGGAGGGACGGTGAGCAGTTCTTC
CDR3aa: CASSSPTSGRDGEQFF

abundance: NA
v_gene: TRBV30
d_gene: TRBD1
len: 16
j_gene: TRBJ2-7
CDR3nt: TGTGCCTGGAGTGGATCCGGGACAGGGTCCCCCTACGAGCAGTACTTC
CDR3aa: CAWSGSGTGSPYEQYF

abundance: NA
v_gene: TRBV2
d_gene: NA
len: 11
j_gene: TRBJ1-1
CDR3nt: TGTGCCACCCGGGGGGACGGTGAAGCTTTCTTT
CDR3aa: CATRGDGEAFF

abundance: NA
v_gene: TRBV28
d_gene: TRBD2
len: 15
j_gene: TRBJ2-7
CDR3nt: TGTGCCAGCAGTTTATCCGGGGAGGGTTTGGACGAGCAGTACTTC
CDR3aa: CASSLSGEGLDEQYF

abundance: NA
v_gene: TRBV27
d_gene: TRBD1
len: 22
j_gene: TRBJ2-7
CDR3nt: TGTGCCAGCAGTTTACCCCACTCCGGACCCTCCAACCGAGGGGGCGCGTCCTACGAGCAGTACTTC
CDR3aa: CASSLPHSGPSNRGGASYEQYF

abundance: NA
v_gene: TRBV6-5
d_gene: TRBD1
len: 15
j_gene: TRBJ2-7
CDR3nt: TGTGCCAGCAGCCGCTTCAGGACAGGGGACGGCGAGCAGTACTTC
CDR3aa: CASSRFRTGDGEQYF

abundance: NA
v_gene: TRBV5-1
d_gene: TRBD1
len: 20
j_gene: TRBJ1-1
CDR3nt: TGCGCCAGCAGCTTTTTGGGACAGGGGCGAATGGCGCTTCTGGACACTGAAGCTTTCTTT
CDR3aa: CASSFLGQGRMALLDTEAFF

abundance: NA
v_gene: TRBV6-1
d_gene: TRBD2
len: 15
j_gene: TRBJ2-1
CDR3nt: TGTGCCACCTCGGATTATAGCGGGGGGGCCAATGAGCAGTTCTTC
CDR3aa: CATSDYSGGANEQFF

abundance: NA
v_gene: TRBV5-4
d_gene: TRBD1
len: 14
j_gene: TRBJ2-7
CDR3nt: TGTGCCAGCAGCTTCGGGGACAGCTCCTACGAGCAGTACTTC
CDR3aa: CASSFGDSSYEQYF

abundance: NA
v_gene: TRBV27
d_gene: NA
len: 17
j_gene: TRBJ1-1
CDR3nt: TGTGCCAGCAGTCCCAAATTCGATCCCACTATGAACACTGAAGCTTTCTTT
CDR3aa: CASSPKFDPTMNTEAFF